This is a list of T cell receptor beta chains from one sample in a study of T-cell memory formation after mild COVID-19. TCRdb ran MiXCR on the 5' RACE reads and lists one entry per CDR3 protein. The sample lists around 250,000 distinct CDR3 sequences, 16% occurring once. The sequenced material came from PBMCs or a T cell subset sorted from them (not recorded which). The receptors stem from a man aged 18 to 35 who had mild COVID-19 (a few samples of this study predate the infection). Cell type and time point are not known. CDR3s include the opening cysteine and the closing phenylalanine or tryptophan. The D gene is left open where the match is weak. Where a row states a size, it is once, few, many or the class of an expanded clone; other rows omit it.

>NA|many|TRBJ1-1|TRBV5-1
CASSLAVNTEAFF
TGCGCCAGCAGCCTGGCCGTGAACACTGAAGCTTTCTTT
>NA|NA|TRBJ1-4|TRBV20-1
CSAIPSGAPGEKLFF
TGCAGTGCTATTCCTTCCGGGGCCCCGGGGGAAAAACTGTTTTTT
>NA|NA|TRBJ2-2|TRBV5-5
CASSAGQLYTGELFF
TGTGCCAGCAGCGCGGGACAGCTCTACACCGGGGAGCTGTTTTTT
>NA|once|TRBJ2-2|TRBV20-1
CSAGTTGGELFF
TGCAGTGCTGGAACGACTGGCGGGGAGCTGTTTTTT
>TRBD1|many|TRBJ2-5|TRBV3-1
CASSQSSGGVETQYF
TGTGCCAGCAGCCAATCCTCAGGGGGCGTGGAGACCCAGTACTTC
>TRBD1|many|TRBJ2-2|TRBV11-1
CASRDRSDTGELFF
TGTGCCAGCAGGGACAGGTCGGACACCGGGGAGCTGTTTTTT
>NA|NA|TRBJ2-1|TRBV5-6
CASSLSGRRYNEQFF
TGTGCCAGCAGCTTAAGTGGTCGGAGATACAATGAGCAGTTCTTC
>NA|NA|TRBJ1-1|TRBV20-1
CSAPRAFDTEAFF
TGCAGTGCTCCACGGGCTTTCGACACTGAAGCTTTCTTT
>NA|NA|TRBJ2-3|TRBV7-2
CASSLVGGRSADTQYF
TGTGCCAGCAGCTTAGTGGGGGGGCGGTCTGCAGATACGCAGTATTTT
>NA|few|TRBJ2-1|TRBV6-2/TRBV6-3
CASRRGNYNEQFF
TGTGCCAGCAGACGCGGGAACTACAATGAGCAGTTCTTC
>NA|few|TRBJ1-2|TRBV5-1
CASSLTDKMYGYTF
TGCGCCAGCAGCCTGACGGACAAGATGTATGGCTACACCTTC
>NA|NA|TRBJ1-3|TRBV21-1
CASTRAGTPGNTIYF
TGTGCCAGCACACGAGCGGGGACGCCCGGAAACACCATATATTTT